The sequence of this TCR beta chain was determined in a study of blood T cell repertoires in COVID-19. For the study at large: Material from acute and convalescent COVID-19 was sourced from the United States, Italy and Spain.

Germline V gene lookup returns CDR1 SGHTA and CDR2 FQGNSA. V lost 1 base and J lost 4, with 11 bases in between. This CDR3 is 15 amino acids long. As processed by the authors: Amplification from reference gene primers served as the basis for estimated nucleated cell counts. Generated by immunoSEQ multiplex PCR, the TCRdb table keeps only in-frame clones and is missing some. V and J calls and clone size come straight from that table; D and trimming were deduced from the DNA. This sample yields about 87,000 clones, of which about 87% are seen a single time; around 5% belongs to the top ten. Sequenced sample: peripheral blood. This clonotype was obtained from a man in his forties with acute or convalescent COVID-19. The chain carries TRBV7-2 and TRBJ1-3; D is perhaps TRBD1 (6 bases). The CDR3 DNA reads as TGTGCCAGCAGCTTAGAACAGGGTAACGGAAACACCATATATTTT. Protein product: CASSLEQGNGNTIYF. The variable domain in full, with the rest retrieved from reference TRBV7-2 and TRBJ1-3, is GAGVSQSPSNKVTEKGKDVELRCDPISGHTALYWYRQSLGQGLEFLIYFQGNSAPDKSGLPSDRFSAERTGGSVSTLTIQRTQQEDSAVYLCASSLEQGNGNTIYFGEGSWLTVV.